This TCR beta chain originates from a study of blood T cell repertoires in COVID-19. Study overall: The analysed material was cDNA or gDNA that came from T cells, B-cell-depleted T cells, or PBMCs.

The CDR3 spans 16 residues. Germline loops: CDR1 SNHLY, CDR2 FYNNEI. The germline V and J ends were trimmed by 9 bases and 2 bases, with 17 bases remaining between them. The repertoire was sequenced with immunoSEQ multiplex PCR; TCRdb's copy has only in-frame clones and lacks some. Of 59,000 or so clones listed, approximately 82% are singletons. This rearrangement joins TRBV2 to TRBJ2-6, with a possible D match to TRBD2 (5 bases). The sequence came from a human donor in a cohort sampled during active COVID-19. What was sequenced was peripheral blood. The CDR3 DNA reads TGTGCCAGGATCCGCCTTCGGGGTCCTGGGGCCAACGTCCTGACTTTC. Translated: CARIRLRGPGANVLTF. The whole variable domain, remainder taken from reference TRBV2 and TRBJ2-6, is EPEVTQTPSHQVTQMGQEVILRCVPISNHLYFYWYRQILGQKVEFLVSFYNNEISEKSEIFDDQFSVERPDGSNFTLKIRSTKLEDSAMYFCARIRLRGPGANVLTFGAGSRLTVL.